This is a list of T cell receptor beta chains from one sample in a study of blood T cell repertoires in COVID-19. Assay: immunoSEQ multiplex PCR; the TCRdb copy retains only in-frame clones and omits some. The top ten clones hold 4% to 6% of a sample with 200,000 to 250,000 clones, approximately 82% of them seen once. The sequencing input was peripheral blood. The source is an elderly woman with active or convalescent COVID-19. CDR3s include the opening cysteine and the closing phenylalanine or tryptophan. The D gene is left open where the match is weak. Not every row has a clone size; where given, it reads once, few, many or a size class.

abundance	j_gene	v_gene	d_gene	CDR3nt	CDR3aa
.	TRBJ2-1	TRBV27	.	TGTGCCAGCAGCGACGCGGGTTCGTTGTACAATGAGCAGTTCTTC	CASSDAGSLYNEQFF
.	TRBJ2-5	TRBV15	TRBD2	TGTGCCACCAGCAGGATGCTAGCGGGAGCTTGGGAGACCCAGTACTTC	CATSRMLAGAWETQYF
.	TRBJ1-1	TRBV19	.	TGTGCCAGTAGTATAGATTTGTACTCGCGAGGTGAAGCTTTCTTT	CASSIDLYSRGEAFF
.	TRBJ1-5	TRBV5-1	.	TGCGCCAGCAGCTTTGGACAGTCAGGTCAGCCCCAGCATTTT	CASSFGQSGQPQHF
once	TRBJ1-5	TRBV19	.	TGTGCCAGTAGTACCACAGGTAGCAATCAGCCCCAGCATTTT	CASSTTGSNQPQHF
.	TRBJ2-7	TRBV5-1	.	TGCGCCAGCAGCTTTGGATCCACAGTCGAGCAGTACTTC	CASSFGSTVEQYF
.	TRBJ2-5	TRBV3-1/TRBV3-2	.	TGTGCCAGCAGCCAAGATGTGGGGGCGGAGGAGACCCAGTACTTC	CASSQDVGAEETQYF
once	TRBJ1-1	TRBV5-1	.	TGCGCCAGCAGCAACGGGGGTAACGCACAAGAAGCTTTCTTT	CASSNGGNAQEAFF
once	TRBJ2-7	TRBV19	.	TGTGCCAGTAGTTCCAGCTACGAGCAGTACTTC	CASSSSYEQYF
.	TRBJ1-5	TRBV28	TRBD1	TGTGCCAGCAGTCCCCCAGGGGGCGCCGGACAGCCCCAGCATTTT	CASSPPGGAGQPQHF
.	TRBJ2-1	TRBV30	.	TGTGCCTGGAACGGGCAGGGGGGCTCCTACAATGAGCAGTTCTTC	CAWNGQGGSYNEQFF
.	TRBJ1-5	TRBV5-8	TRBD1	TGTGCCAGCAGGCGGACAGGGGGCGGTTTGAGCAATCAGCCCCAGCATTTT	CASRRTGGGLSNQPQHF
.	TRBJ1-3	TRBV2	TRBD1	TGTGCCAGCAGTCTGGACAGGGCTGGAAACACCATATATTTT	CASSLDRAGNTIYF
.	TRBJ2-5	TRBV9	.	TGTGCCAGCAGCGTAGGGCAACAGGGATTGGAGACCCAGTACTTC	CASSVGQQGLETQYF
.	TRBJ1-6	TRBV27	TRBD1	TGTGCCAGCAGTTCGGCAGGGGGCTATAATTCACCCCTCCACTTT	CASSSAGGYNSPLHF
many	TRBJ2-3	TRBV6-2/TRBV6-3	.	TGTGCCAGCAGTTCCGGGACTCACACAGATACGCAGTATTTT	CASSSGTHTDTQYF
once	TRBJ1-4	TRBV7-2	.	TGTGCCAGCAGCTCAGCCACAGGGTTTGATGAAAAACTGTTTTTT	CASSSATGFDEKLFF
.	TRBJ2-3	TRBV12-2	.	TGTGCAAGTCGCCCCGGCTGTGGGACTAGCGGGAGGTCCCGCACAGATACGCAGTATTTT	CASRPGCGTSGRSRTDTQYF
.	TRBJ1-1	TRBV5-1	TRBD1	TGCGCCAGCAGCTTGTCGATCACAGGGGAGGCCGAAGCTTTCTTT	CASSLSITGEAEAFF
.	TRBJ1-6	TRBV5-4	TRBD1	TGTGCCAGCAGCTCCCTTTCCGGGACAGGGGCCTCACCCCTCCACTTT	CASSSLSGTGASPLHF
.	TRBJ1-1	TRBV20-1	.	TGCAGTGCTACTGAAGGGGCGGCCACTGAAGCTTTCTTT	CSATEGAATEAFF
.	TRBJ1-6	TRBV7-8	TRBD1	TGTGCCAGCAGCTTAGGACAGGGAATGGGGAATTCACCCCTCCACTTT	CASSLGQGMGNSPLHF
once	TRBJ1-5	TRBV15	TRBD1	TGTGCCACCAGCGGGGGGGGGACAGGGACATATAGCAATCAGCCCCAGCATTTT	CATSGGGTGTYSNQPQHF
medium-sized	TRBJ1-1	TRBV10-3	TRBD1	TGTGCCATCAGTGAGTCCGGGACAGTGAACACTGAAGCTTTCTTT	CAISESGTVNTEAFF
.	TRBJ2-2	TRBV11-3	TRBD1	TGTGCCAGCAGCTTAGGGACAGGCGACACCGGGGAGCTGTTTTTT	CASSLGTGDTGELFF
few	TRBJ1-6	TRBV7-6	.	TGTGCCAGCAGCTTAGGGCAGATCTATAATTCACCCCTCCACTTT	CASSLGQIYNSPLHF
.	TRBJ2-1	TRBV18	TRBD2	TGTGCCAGCTCACCCGGACTAGTCTTTTACAATGAGCAGTTCTTC	CASSPGLVFYNEQFF